The entry below describes one TCR beta chain. Its antigen is unknown. This specimen belongs to a study of cytomegalovirus exposure and HLA in healthy donors. Study-level points and caveats: For presence/absence analyses, sequencing depth was assumed to be roughly uniform across donors. It was reported that the classifier diagnosed cytomegalovirus status with high specificity and sensitivity in both the original and validation cohorts. In an earlier analysis, productive rearrangement rates for most beta V segments clustered near 87% or 30%.

Vbeta (60) and Jbeta (13) primers were used in the PCR. The table came from immunoSEQ multiplex PCR; TCRdb's copy has only in-frame clones and leaves some out. The table shows some 180,000 clones, with 75% to 85% occurring only once. The source material was PBMCs. This sequence originates from a woman in her twenties or thirties in good health and CMV-seropositive.

CDR3 sequence: CASSLRAGAGETQYF. The DNA of the CDR3 is TGTGCCAGCAGCTTACGGGCGGGGGCGGGAGAGACCCAGTACTTC. J is TRBJ2-5 and V is TRBV9, with a possible D match to TRBD2 (7 bases). The germline V gene has CDR1 SGDLS and CDR2 YYNGEE. This CDR3 is built from 15 residues. V gave up 4 bases and J gave up 4 bases, with 17 bases separating them.